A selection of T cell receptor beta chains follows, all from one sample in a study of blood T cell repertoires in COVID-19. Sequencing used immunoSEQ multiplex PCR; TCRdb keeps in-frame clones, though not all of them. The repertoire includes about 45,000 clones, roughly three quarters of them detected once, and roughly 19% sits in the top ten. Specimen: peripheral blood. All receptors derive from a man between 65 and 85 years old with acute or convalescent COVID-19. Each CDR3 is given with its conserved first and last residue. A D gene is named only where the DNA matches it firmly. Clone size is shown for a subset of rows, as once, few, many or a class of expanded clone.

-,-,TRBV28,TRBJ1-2,CASSSPDTF,TGTGCCAGCAGTTCCCCGGACACCTTC
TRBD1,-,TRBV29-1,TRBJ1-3,CSVGVSGTGGFDAGNTIYF,TGCAGCGTCGGAGTCTCCGGGACAGGGGGATTCGACGCTGGAAACACCATATATTTT
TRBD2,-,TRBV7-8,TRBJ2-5,CASSLRARAGGRFQETQYF,TGTGCCAGCAGCTTAAGGGCACGGGCGGGGGGCCGATTCCAAGAGACCCAGTACTTC
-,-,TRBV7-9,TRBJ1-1,CASSDTGLNTEAFF,TGTGCCAGCAGCGATACAGGGCTCAACACTGAAGCTTTCTTT
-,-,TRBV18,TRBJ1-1,CASSPPSWEEGTEAFF,TGTGCCAGCTCACCACCGAGTTGGGAAGAGGGCACTGAAGCTTTCTTT
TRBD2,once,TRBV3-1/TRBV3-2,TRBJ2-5,CASSQVGSRGGTQYF,TGTGCCAGCAGCCAAGTGGGTTCACGGGGGGGGACCCAGTACTTC
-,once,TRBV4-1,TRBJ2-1,CASSQTWNNEQFF,TGCGCCAGCAGCCAGACTTGGAACAATGAGCAGTTCTTC
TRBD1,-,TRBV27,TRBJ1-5,CASSGKGQGSSQPQHF,TGTGCCAGCAGTGGGAAGGGACAGGGATCCAGTCAGCCCCAGCATTTT
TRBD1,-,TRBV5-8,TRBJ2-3,CASSYRDRVTDTQYF,TGTGCCAGCAGCTACCGGGACAGAGTCACAGATACGCAGTATTTT
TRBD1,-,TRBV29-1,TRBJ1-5,CSVGQGLNQPQHF,TGCAGCGTTGGACAGGGATTAAATCAGCCCCAGCATTTT
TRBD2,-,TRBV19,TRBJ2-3,CASNSRGGSTDTQYF,TGTGCCAGTAACTCCCGGGGGGGTAGCACAGATACGCAGTATTTT